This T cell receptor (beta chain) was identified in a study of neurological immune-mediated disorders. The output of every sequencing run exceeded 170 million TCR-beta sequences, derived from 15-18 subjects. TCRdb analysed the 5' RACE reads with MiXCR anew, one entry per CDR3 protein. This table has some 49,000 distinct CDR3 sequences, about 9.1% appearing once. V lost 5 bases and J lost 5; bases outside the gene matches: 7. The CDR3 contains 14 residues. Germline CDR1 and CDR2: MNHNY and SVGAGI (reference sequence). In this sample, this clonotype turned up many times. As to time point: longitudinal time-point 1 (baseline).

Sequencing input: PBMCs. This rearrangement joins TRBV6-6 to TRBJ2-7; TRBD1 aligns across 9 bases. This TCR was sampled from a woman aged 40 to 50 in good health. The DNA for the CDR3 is TGTGCCAGCAGTGGGGGGGACAGGGACAACGAGCAGTACTTC. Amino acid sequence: CASSGGDRDNEQYF.